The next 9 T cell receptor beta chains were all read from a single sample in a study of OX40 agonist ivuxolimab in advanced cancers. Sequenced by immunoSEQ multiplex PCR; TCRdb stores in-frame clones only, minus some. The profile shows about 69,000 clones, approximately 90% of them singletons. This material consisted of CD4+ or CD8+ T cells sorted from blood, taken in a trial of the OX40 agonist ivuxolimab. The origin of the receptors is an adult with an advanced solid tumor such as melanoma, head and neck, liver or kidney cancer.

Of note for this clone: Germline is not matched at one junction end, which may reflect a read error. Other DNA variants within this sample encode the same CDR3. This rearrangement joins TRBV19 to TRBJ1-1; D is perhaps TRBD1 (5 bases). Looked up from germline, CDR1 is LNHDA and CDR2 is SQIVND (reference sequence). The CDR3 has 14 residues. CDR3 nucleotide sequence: TGTGCCAGTAGTATTCGGGGCTCTAACACTGAAGCCTTCTTT. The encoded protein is CASSIRGSNTEAFF.

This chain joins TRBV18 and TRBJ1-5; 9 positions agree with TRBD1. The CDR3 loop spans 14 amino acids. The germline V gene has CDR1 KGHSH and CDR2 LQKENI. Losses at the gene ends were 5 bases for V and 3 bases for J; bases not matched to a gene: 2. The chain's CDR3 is CASSGTGNNQPQHF. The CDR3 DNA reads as TGTGCCAGCTCAGGGACAGGGAACAATCAGCCCCAGCATTTT.

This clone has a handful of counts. The CDR3 bases are TGTGCCAGCTATGATGAACTGGGCAGAGCTAGCAATCAGCCCCAGCATTTT. Protein sequence: CASYDELGRASNQPQHF. The gene calls are TRBV2 and TRBJ1-5; no reliable D call. CDR1 SNHLY and CDR2 FYNNEI come from the germline V gene. The CDR3 runs to 17 residues. Trimming took off 8 bases at V and 0 bases at J, with 20 bases between the two ends.

Here the CDR3 DNA reads TGTGCCAGCAGCTTCTCCTCCAGCGGGATTCGATACGAGCAGTACTTC. This codes for CASSFSSSGIRYEQYF. The chain combines TRBV11-2 with TRBJ2-7, with 7 positions matching TRBD2. Germline CDR1 reads SGHAT; CDR2 reads FQNNGV. CDR3 length: 16 residues. The J segment lost 4 bases and the V segment lost 3 bases, leaving 12 bases of the junction unmatched.

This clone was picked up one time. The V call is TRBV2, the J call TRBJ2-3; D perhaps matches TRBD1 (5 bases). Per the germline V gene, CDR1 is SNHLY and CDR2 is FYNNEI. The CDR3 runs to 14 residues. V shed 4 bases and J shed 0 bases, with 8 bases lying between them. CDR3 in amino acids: CASSARGSTDTQYF. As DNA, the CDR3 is TGTGCCAGCAGTGCTAGGGGAAGCACAGATACGCAGTATTTT. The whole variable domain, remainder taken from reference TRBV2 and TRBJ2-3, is EPEVTQTPSHQVTQMGQEVILRCVPISNHLYFYWYRQILGQKVEFLVSFYNNEISEKSEIFDDQFSVERPDGSNFTLKIRSTKLEDSAMYFCASSARGSTDTQYFGPGTRLTVL.

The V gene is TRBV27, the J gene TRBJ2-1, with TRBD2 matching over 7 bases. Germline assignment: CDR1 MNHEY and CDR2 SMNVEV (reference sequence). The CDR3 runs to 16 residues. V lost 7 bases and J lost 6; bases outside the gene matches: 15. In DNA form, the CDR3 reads TGTGCCAGCATGAAGCGGGAAGGTGTAGTTGGCAATGAGCAGTTCTTC. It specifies CASMKREGVVGNEQFF.

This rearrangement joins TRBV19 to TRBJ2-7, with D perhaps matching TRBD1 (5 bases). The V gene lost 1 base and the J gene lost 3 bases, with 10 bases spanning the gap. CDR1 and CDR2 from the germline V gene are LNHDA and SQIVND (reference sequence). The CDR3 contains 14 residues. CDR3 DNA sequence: TGTGCCAGTAGTATAGCTAGGGGAAACTACGAGCAGTACTTC. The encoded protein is CASSIARGNYEQYF. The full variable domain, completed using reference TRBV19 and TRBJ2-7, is DGGITQSPKYLFRKEGQNVTLSCEQNLNHDAMYWYRQDPGQGLRLIYYSQIVNDFQKGDIAEGYSVSREKKESFPLTVTSAQKNPTAFYLCASSIARGNYEQYFGPGTRLTVT.

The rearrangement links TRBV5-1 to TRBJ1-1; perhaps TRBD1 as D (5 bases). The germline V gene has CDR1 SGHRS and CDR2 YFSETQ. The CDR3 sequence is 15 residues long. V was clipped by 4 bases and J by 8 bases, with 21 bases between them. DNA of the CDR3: TGCGCCAGCAGCCCCGGGGGAGCCAGAAGGTCCGAAGCTTTCTTT. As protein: CASSPGGARRSEAFF.

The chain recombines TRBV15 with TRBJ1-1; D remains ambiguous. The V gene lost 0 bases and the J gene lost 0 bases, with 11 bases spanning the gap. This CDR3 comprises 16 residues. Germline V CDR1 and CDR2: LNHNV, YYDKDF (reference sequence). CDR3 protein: CATSRDLAALNTEAFF. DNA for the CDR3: TGTGCCACCAGCAGAGATTTGGCGGCCCTGAACACTGAAGCTTTCTTT. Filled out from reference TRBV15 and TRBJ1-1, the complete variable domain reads DAMVIQNPRYQVTQFGKPVTLSCSQTLNHNVMYWYQQKSSQAPKLLFHYYDKDFNNEADTPDNFQSRRPNTSFCFLDIRSPGLGDTAMYLCATSRDLAALNTEAFFGQGTRLTVV.